This is a list of T cell receptor beta chains from one sample in a study of cytomegalovirus exposure and HLA in healthy donors. Generated by immunoSEQ multiplex PCR, the TCRdb table keeps only in-frame clones and is missing some. The sample shows about 130,000 clones, around 81% of them seen only once. Source material: PBMCs. Source of these receptors: a man younger than 30 in good health and CMV-seronegative. Both conserved end residues are part of each CDR3. A D gene is named only where the DNA matches it firmly.

>TRBV6-5|TRBD1|TRBJ2-2
CASSPDRGTGELFF
>TRBV15|-|TRBJ1-1
CATSRAQVWGAVAEAFF
>TRBV4-3|-|TRBJ1-5
CASSQSAGDNQPQHF
>TRBV5-6|-|TRBJ1-5
CASSLYPGSNQPQHF
>TRBV6-6|-|TRBJ1-2
CASSPLEGRNYGYTF
>TRBV7-2|TRBD2|TRBJ2-7
CASSLAISGGMYEQYF
>TRBV30|TRBD1|TRBJ2-6
CAWSGPGQGLVGANVLTF
>TRBV7-9|-|TRBJ1-1
CASSLGWQGTLNTEAFF
>TRBV30|-|TRBJ1-6
CAWSPSQRALGSPLHF
>TRBV18|-|TRBJ1-1
CASSPLPGWTEAFF
>TRBV5-1|-|TRBJ1-2
CASSVRALGYGYTF
>TRBV7-9|-|TRBJ2-7
CASTDSSYEQYF
>TRBV27|TRBD2|TRBJ2-3
CASSFRLAGGSSTDTQYF
>TRBV19|TRBD1|TRBJ1-6
CASSMRDRLSSYNSPLHF
>TRBV6-5|TRBD1|TRBJ1-2
CASSYRRTGYGYTF
>TRBV7-9|-|TRBJ1-1
CASSLDGQREKAEAFF
>TRBV7-2|-|TRBJ2-1
CASTERGFEQFF
>TRBV7-9|-|TRBJ2-7
CASSPHPYEQYF
>TRBV7-9|TRBD2|TRBJ2-1
CASSRTSGGSSYNEQFF
>TRBV4-3|TRBD1|TRBJ2-1
CASSQEQGARSNEQFF
>TRBV7-9|-|TRBJ1-2
CASSLDGVRGGYTF
>TRBV7-6|-|TRBJ2-5
CASSGETGQETQYF
>TRBV2|TRBD1|TRBJ1-5
CASSGQGRAQNQPQHF
>TRBV6-5|-|TRBJ1-2
CASSSNPRLSGYTF
>TRBV29-1|-|TRBJ2-3
CSVVLATQYF
>TRBV28|-|TRBJ1-2
CASISPLFNYGYTF
>TRBV27|-|TRBJ2-2
CASSLGRELFF
>TRBV15|-|TRBJ2-1
CATSRGGYAGEQFF
>TRBV4-3|-|TRBJ2-1
CASSQESTSYNEQFF
>TRBV4-1|TRBD2|TRBJ2-7
CASSQDRPGGISYEQYF
>TRBV29-1|-|TRBJ1-2
CSVDDRSF
>TRBV7-6|TRBD1|TRBJ1-1
CASSLWTGEAFF
>TRBV4-2|-|TRBJ2-7
CASSPKGGGGEQYF
>TRBV7-9|-|TRBJ1-5
CASSLGVGGDNQPQHF
>TRBV29-1|TRBD1|TRBJ2-2
CSVESRDRAVTGELFF
>TRBV7-8|TRBD2|TRBJ2-1
CASSRTTSGLRDEQFF
>TRBV10-3|-|TRBJ2-1
CAISAWGGQGSRNEQFF
>TRBV9|-|TRBJ2-5
CASSDQAGTQYF
>TRBV6-4|-|TRBJ2-1
CASSPGFNYNEQFF
>TRBV9|TRBD1|TRBJ1-2
CASSVGQGANYGYTF